This T cell receptor (beta chain) appears in the sequencing data of a study of shared clonotypes between healthy human individuals. Germline V lookup: CDR1 SGHAT, CDR2 FQDESV (reference sequence). The CDR3 consists of 13 residues. Between the trimmed V and J ends, which lost 7 bases and 5 bases, there was a span of 14 bases. Repertoires were generated with immunoSEQ multiplex PCR, while TCRdb's copy carries only in-frame clones and drops some. The sample lists about 2.4 million clones, more than 85% occurring once. The source material was naive CD4+ T cells from PBMCs. Documented subset: CD45RA+ positively selected. The origin of this receptor is a young man in good health. Some clones in this sample may be carry-over from other donors' samples. This sequence joins TRBV11-1 and TRBJ1-1; no firm D call. This chain's CDR3 is CASTSGRRTEAFF. CDR3 coding DNA: TGTGCCAGCACCTCGGGCAGAAGGACTGAAGCTTTCTTT.